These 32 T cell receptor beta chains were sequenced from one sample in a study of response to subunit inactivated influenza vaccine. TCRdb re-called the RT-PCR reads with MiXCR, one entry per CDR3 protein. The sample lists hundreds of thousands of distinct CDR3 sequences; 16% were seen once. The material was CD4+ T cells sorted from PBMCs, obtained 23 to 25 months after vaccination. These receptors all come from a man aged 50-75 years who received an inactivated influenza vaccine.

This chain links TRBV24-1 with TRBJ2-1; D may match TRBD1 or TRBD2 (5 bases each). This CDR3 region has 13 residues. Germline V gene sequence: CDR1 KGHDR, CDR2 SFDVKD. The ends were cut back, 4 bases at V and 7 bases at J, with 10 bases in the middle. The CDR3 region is CATSEPGRNEQFF. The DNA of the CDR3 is TGTGCCACCAGTGAACCGGGACGGAATGAGCAGTTCTTC.

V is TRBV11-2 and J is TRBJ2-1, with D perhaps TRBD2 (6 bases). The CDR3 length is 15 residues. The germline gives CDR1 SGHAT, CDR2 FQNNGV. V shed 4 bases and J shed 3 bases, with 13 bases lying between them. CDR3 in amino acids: CASSSAGGFYNEQFF. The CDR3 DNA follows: TGTGCCAGCAGCTCGGCCGGGGGTTTCTACAATGAGCAGTTCTTC.

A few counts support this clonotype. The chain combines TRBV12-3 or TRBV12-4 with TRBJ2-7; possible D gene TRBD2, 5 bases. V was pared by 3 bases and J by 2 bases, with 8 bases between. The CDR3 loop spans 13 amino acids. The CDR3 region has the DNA TGTGCCAGCAGTTTGCGGGCCCCCTACGAGCAGTACTTC. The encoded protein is CASSLRAPYEQYF.

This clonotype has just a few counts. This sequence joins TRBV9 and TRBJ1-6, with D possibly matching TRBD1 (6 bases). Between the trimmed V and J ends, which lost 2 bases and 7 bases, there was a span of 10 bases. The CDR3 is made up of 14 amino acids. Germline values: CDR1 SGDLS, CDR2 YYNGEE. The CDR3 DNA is TGTGCCAGCAGCGTCGGGACATACAATTCACCCCTCCACTTT. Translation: CASSVGTYNSPLHF. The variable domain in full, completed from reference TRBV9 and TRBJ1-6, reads DSGVTQTPKHLITATGQRVTLRCSPRSGDLSVYWYQQSLDQGLQFLIQYYNGEERAKGNILERFSAQQFPDLHSELNLSSLELGDSALYFCASSVGTYNSPLHFGNGTRLTVT.

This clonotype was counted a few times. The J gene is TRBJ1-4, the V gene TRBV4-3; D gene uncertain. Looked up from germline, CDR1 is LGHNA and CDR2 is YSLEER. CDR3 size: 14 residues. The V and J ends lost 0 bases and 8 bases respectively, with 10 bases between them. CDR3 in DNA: TGCGCCAGCAGCCAAGATTCGGGATTCGAAAAACTGTTTTTT. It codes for CASSQDSGFEKLFF.

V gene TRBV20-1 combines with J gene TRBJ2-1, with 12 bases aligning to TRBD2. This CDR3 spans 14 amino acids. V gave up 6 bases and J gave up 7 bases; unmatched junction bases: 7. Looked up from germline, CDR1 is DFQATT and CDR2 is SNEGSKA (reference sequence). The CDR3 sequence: CSAQTSGRSNEQFF. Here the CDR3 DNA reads TGCAGTGCCCAGACTAGCGGGAGATCAAATGAGCAGTTCTTC.

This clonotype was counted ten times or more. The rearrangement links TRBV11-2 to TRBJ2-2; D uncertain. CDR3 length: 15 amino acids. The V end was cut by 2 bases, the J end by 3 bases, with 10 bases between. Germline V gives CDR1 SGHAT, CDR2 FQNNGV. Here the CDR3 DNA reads TGTGCCAGCAGCTTATTGGGGTTGGACACCGGGGAGCTGTTTTTT. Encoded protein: CASSLLGLDTGELFF.

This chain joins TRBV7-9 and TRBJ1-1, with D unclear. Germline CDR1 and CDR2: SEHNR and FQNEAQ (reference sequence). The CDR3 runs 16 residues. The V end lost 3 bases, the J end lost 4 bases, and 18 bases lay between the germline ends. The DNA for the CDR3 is TGTGCCAGCAGCTTCGTGGTTCAAGCCGGGATCACTGAAGCTTTCTTT. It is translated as CASSFVVQAGITEAFF.

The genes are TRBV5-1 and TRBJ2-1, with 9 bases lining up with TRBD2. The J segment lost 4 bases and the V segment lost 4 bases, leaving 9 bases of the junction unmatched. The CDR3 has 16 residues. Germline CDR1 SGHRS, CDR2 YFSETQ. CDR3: CASSPPPSGAYNEQFF. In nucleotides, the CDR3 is TGCGCCAGCAGCCCTCCCCCTAGCGGGGCATACAATGAGCAGTTCTTC.

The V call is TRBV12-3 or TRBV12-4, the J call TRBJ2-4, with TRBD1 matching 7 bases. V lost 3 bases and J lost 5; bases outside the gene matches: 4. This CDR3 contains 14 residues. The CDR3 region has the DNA TGTGCCAGCAGTTTGCAAGACAGGGAAAACATTCAGTACTTC. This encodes CASSLQDRENIQYF.

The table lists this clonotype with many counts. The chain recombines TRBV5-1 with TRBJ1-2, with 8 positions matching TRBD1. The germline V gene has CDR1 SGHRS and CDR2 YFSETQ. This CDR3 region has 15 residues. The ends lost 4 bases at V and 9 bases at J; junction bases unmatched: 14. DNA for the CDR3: TGCGCCAGCAGCCAGAAGGGACAGGACGAGAATAGCTACACCTTC. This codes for CASSQKGQDENSYTF.

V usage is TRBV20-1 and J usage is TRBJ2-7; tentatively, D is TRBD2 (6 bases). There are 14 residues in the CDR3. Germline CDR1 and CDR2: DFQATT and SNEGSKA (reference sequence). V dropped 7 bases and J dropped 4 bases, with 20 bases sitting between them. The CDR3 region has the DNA TGCAGTGGCCGTTCCGGGGGAAGTACTTACGAGCAGTACTTC. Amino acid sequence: CSGRSGGSTYEQYF.

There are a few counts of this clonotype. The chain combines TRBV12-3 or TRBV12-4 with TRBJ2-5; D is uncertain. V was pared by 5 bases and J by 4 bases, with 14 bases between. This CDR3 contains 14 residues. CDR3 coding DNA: TGTGCCAGCAGTACCGGCCGGAGACTAGAGACCCAGTACTTC. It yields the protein CASSTGRRLETQYF.

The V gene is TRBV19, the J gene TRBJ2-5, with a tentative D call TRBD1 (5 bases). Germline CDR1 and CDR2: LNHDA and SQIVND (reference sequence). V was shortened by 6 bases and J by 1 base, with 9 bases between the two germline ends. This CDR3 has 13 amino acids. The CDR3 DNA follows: TGTGCCAGTAGCAGGGTAGTCCAAGAGACCCAGTACTTC. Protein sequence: CASSRVVQETQYF. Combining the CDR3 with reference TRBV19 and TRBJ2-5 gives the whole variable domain DGGITQSPKYLFRKEGQNVTLSCEQNLNHDAMYWYRQDPGQGLRLIYYSQIVNDFQKGDIAEGYSVSREKKESFPLTVTSAQKNPTAFYLCASSRVVQETQYFGPGTRLLVL.

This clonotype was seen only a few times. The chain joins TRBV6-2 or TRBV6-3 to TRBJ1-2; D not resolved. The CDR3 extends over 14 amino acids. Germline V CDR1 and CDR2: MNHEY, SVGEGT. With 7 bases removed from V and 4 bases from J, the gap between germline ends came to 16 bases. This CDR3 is CASNDRWSSYGYTF. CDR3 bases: TGTGCCAGCAATGACCGATGGTCCTCCTATGGCTACACCTTC.

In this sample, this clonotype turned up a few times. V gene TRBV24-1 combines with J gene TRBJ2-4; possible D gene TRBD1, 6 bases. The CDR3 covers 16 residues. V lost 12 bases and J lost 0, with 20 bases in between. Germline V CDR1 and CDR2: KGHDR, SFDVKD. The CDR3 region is CAPIYRVTLAKNIQYF. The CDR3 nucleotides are TGTGCCCCTATATACAGGGTTACCTTAGCCAAAAACATTCAGTACTTC.

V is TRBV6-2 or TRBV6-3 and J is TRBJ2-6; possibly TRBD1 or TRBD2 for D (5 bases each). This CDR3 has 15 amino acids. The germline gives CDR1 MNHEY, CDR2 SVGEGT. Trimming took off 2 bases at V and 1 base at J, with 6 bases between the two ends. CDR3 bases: TGTGCCAGCAGTTACGGGGGTTCTGGGGCCAACGTCCTGACTTTC. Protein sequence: CASSYGGSGANVLTF.

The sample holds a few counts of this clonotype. Here the CDR3 DNA reads TGTGCCAGCACCCAACGTGGGGGCCGAAGCGGGGGGCCTACTCTAACCCTCTACGAGCAGTACTTC. Its protein product is CASTQRGGRSGGPTLTLYEQYF. V is TRBV6-2 or TRBV6-3 and J is TRBJ2-7; 9 nucleotides line up with TRBD2. CDR1 is MNHEY and CDR2 is SVGEGT in the germline V gene. Losses at the gene ends were 7 bases for V and 3 bases for J; bases not matched to a gene: 31. CDR3 length: 22 amino acids.

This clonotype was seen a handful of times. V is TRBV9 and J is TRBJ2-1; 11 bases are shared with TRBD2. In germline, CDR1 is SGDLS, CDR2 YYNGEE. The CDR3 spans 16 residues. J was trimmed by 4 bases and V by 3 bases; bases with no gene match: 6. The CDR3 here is CASSGGTSGPYNEQFF. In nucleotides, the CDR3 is TGTGCCAGCAGCGGGGGGACTAGCGGACCTTACAATGAGCAGTTCTTC. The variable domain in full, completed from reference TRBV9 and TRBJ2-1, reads DSGVTQTPKHLITATGQRVTLRCSPRSGDLSVYWYQQSLDQGLQFLIQYYNGEERAKGNILERFSAQQFPDLHSELNLSSLELGDSALYFCASSGGTSGPYNEQFFGPGTRLTVL.

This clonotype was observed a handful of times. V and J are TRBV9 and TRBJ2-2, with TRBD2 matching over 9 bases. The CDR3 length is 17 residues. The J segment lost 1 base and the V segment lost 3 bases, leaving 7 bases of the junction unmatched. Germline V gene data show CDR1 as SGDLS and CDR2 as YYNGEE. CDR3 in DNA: TGTGCCAGCAGCGCGGGCTCTAGCGGGATGAACACCGGGGAGCTGTTTTTT. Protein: CASSAGSSGMNTGELFF.

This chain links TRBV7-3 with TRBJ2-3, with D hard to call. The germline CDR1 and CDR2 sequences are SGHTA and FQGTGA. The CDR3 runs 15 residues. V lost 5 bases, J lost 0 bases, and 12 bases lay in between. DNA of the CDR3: TGTGCCAGCAGCCCTGGTAGGATGAGCACAGATACGCAGTATTTT. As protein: CASSPGRMSTDTQYF. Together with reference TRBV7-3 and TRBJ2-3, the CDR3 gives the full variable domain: GAGVSQTPSNKVTEKGKYVELRCDPISGHTALYWYRQSLGQGPEFLIYFQGTGAADDSGLPNDRFFAVRPEGSVSTLKIQRTERGDSAVYLCASSPGRMSTDTQYFGPGTRLTVL.

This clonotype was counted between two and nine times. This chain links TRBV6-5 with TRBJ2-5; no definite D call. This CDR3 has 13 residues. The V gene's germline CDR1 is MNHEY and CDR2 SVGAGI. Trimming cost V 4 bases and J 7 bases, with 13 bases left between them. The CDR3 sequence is CASSSSNRPTQYF. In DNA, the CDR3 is TGTGCCAGCAGTTCCTCAAACCGGCCGACCCAGTACTTC.

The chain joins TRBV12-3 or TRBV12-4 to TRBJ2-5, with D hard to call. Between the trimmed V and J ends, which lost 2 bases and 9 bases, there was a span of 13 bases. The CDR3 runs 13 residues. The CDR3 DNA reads TGTGCCAGCAGTTTATTCGGCAGGAGCGCCCAGTACTTC. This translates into CASSLFGRSAQYF.

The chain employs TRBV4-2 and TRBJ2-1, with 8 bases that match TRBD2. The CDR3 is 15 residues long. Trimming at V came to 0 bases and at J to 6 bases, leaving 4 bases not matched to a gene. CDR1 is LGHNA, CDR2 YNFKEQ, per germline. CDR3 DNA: TGTGCCAGCAGCCAAGATATCGGGGGGGGCAATGAGCAGTTCTTC. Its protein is CASSQDIGGGNEQFF.

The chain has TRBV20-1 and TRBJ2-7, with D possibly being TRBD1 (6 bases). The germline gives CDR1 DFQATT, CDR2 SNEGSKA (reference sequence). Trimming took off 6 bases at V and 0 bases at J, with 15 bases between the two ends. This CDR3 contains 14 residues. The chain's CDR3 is CSAATGWGSYEQYF. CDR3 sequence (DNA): TGCAGTGCAGCTACAGGGTGGGGCTCCTACGAGCAGTACTTC.

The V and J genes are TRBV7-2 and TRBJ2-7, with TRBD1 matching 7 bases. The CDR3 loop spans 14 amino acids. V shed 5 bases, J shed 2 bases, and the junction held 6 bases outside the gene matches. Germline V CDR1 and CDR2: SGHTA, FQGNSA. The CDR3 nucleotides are TGTGCCAGCAGCAGAGGGGACAGACCCTACGAGCAGTACTTC. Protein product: CASSRGDRPYEQYF.

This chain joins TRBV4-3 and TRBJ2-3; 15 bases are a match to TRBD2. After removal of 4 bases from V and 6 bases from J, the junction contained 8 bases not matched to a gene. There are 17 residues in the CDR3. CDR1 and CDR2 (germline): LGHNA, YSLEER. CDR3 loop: CASSRDGTSGGHDTQYF. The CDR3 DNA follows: TGCGCCAGCAGCCGTGACGGGACTAGCGGGGGGCATGATACGCAGTATTTT.

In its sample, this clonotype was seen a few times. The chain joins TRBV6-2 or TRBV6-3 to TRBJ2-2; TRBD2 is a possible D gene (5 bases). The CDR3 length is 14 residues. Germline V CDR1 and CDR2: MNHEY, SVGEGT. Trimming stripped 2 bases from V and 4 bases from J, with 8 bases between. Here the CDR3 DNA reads TGTGCCAGCAGTTACATTCGGGGCACCGGGGAGCTGTTTTTT. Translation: CASSYIRGTGELFF.

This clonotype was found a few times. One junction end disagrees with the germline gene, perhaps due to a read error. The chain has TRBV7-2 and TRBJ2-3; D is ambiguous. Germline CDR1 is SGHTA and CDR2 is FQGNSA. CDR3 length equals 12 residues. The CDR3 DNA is TGTGCCAGCAGCATAGCTAGAGATACGCAGTATTTT. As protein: CASSIARDTQYF.

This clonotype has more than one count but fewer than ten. The DNA of the CDR3 is TGTGCCAGCAGTTTATTCGGACAGGGCAACAATGAGCAGTTCTTC. Encoded protein: CASSLFGQGNNEQFF. V is TRBV12-3 or TRBV12-4 and J is TRBJ2-1; TRBD1 matches at 8 bases. This CDR3 has 15 amino acids. Trimming took 2 bases from V and 5 from J; bases not matched to a gene: 5.

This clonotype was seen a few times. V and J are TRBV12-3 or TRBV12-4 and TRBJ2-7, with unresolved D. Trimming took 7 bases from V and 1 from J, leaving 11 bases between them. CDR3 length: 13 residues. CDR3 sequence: CASTQFSSYEQYF. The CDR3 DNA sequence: TGTGCCAGCACCCAGTTTAGTTCCTACGAGCAGTACTTC.

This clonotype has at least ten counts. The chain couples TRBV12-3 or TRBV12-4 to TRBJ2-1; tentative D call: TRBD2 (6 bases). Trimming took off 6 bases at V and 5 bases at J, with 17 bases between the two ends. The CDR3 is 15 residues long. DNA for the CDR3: TGTGCCAGCAGCCGCCTCATGGAGGGACACAATGAGCAGTTCTTC. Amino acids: CASSRLMEGHNEQFF.